The source of this T cell receptor beta chain is a study of graft-versus-host responses after intestinal transplantation. Study context: Anti-thymocyte globulin induction preceded two to four years of tacrolimus and steroid maintenance in all recipients.

The germline V gene encodes CDR1 SEHNR and CDR2 FQNEAQ (reference sequence). V lost 5 bases and J 0 bases, leaving 8 bases between the germline ends. The CDR3 runs to 13 residues. This clone was counted between two and nine times. The antigen remains unidentified. Data came from immunoSEQ multiplex PCR; TCRdb stores just in-frame clones and leaves some out. The sample includes about 36,000 clones, around 94% seen only once; the top ten take 0.2% to 0.25%. Study outcomes and limitations: Peak circulating GvH clone levels tracked with early post-transplant HvG declines. Patients who carried graft-donor T cell macrochimerism also had high graft-versus-host to host-versus-graft clonal ratios in their allografts. Recipient marrow contained GvH clones, some of which appeared first in ileum or blood.

This rearrangement joins TRBV7-9 to TRBJ2-7; the D is unclear. The TCR was taken from a human donor who was the organ donor for an intestinal transplant. Material: unstimulated CD4+ T cells sorted from spleen or lymph node cells, obtained before transplant. The CDR3 protein is CASSPETSYEQYF. The DNA for the CDR3 is TGTGCCAGCAGCCCGGAGACCTCCTACGAGCAGTACTTC.